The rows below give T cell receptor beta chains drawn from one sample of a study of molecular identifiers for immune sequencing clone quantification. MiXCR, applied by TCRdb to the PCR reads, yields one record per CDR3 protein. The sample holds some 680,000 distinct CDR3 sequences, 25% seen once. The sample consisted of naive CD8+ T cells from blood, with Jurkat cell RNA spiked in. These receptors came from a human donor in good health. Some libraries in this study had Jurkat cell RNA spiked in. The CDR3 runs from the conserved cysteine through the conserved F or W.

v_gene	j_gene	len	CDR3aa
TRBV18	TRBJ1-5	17	CASSPGSWQAVNQPQHF
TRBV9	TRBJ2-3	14	CASSEATTTDTQYF
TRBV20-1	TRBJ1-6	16	CSARDSPGVLDSPLHF
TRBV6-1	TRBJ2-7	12	CATDRDSYGQYF
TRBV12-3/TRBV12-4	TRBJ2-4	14	CASSPGFTKNIQYF
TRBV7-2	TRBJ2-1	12	CASTDPQNEQFF
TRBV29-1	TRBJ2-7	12	CSVVDDSYEQYF
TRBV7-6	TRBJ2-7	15	CASSRELRSSYEQYF
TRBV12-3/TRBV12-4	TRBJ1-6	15	CASSFTKRKGSPLHF
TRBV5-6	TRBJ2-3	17	CASSIRDRGRSTDTQYF
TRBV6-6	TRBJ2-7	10	CASSWPEQYF
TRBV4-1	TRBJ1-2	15	CASSQGQFFNYGYTF
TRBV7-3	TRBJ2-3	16	CASSSGLAPGTDTQYF
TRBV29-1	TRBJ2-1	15	CSVDGSSPGSNEQFF
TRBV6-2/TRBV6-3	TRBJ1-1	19	CASSYDRDSRFPRGTEAFF
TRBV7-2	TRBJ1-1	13	CASSLVAVSEAFF
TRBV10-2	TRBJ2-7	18	CASSDEAQTDTLPYEQYF
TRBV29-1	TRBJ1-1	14	CSVAGTGSNTEAFF
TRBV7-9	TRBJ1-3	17	CASSSPTGFDSGNTIYF
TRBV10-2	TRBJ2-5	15	CASSPQTMPQETQYF
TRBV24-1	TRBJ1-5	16	CATSESAISWNQPQHF
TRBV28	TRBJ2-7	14	CASHPWASFNEQYF
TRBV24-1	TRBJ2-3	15	CATSDPLSSTDTQYF
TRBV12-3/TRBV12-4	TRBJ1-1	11	CASTLGGRALF
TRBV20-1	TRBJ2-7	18	CSALGERIRLLSTHEQYF
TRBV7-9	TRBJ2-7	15	CASSFSGTTSYEQYF
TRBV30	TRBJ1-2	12	CAWSVGGYGYTF
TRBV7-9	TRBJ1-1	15	CASSFRRSVNTEAFF
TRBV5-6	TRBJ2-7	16	CASSLASTKQGYEQYF
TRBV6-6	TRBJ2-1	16	CASSYSLAGAYNEQFF
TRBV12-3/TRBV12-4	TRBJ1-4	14	CASSRSGPTEKLVF
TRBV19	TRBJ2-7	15	CASSMGTGKTYEQYF
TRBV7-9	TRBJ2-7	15	CANSLGREGPYEQYF
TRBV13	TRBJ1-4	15	CASSLGAGTNEKLFF
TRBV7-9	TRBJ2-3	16	CASSLFTGGRTDTQYF
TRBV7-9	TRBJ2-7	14	CASEGASGTYEQYF
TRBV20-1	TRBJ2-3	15	CSARPRGHRTDTQYF
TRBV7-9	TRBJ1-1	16	CASSPRGGALNTEAFF
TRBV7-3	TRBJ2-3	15	CASSFLAGVGDTQYF
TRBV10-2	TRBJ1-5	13	CASSDFSNQPQHF
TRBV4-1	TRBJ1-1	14	CASSQAIVNTEAFF
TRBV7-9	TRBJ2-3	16	CASSLVPDRSTDTQYF
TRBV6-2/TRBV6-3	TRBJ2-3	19	CASSYSSLAGADHTDTQYF
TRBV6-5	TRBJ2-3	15	CASSDGLASTDTQYF
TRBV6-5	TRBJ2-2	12	CASSPGTGELSF
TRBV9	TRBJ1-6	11	CASSGHSPLHF
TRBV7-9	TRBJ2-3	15	CASSINRARTDTQYF